This T cell receptor (beta chain) was found in a study of blood T cell repertoires in COVID-19. About the research overall: Nucleic acid was either cDNA or gDNA, and it came from T cells, B-cell-depleted T cells, or PBMCs.

As handled by the study authors: Reference gene primer amplification yielded estimated nucleated cell counts. Clones were read by immunoSEQ multiplex PCR, and TCRdb kept only the in-frame ones, dropping some. V, J and clone size are those of that table, while D and trimming were read from the DNA. Among tens of thousands of clones listed, 90% were seen once. Seattle patient enrollment occurred during active infection, with longitudinal follow-up thereafter. The sequencing sample was made of peripheral blood. The sequence was obtained from a man aged 45-60 years with COVID-19, enrolled during active disease.

CDR3 region: CASRGQGVYGYTF. As DNA, the CDR3 is TGTGCCAGTAGGGGACAGGGAGTCTATGGCTACACCTTC. The J gene is TRBJ1-2, the V gene TRBV19, with 9 bases identical to TRBD1. CDR3 size: 13 residues. With V trimmed by 6 bases and J by 4 bases, 3 bases remained unmatched. The germline gives CDR1 LNHDA, CDR2 SQIVND (reference sequence).